The following is a TCR beta chain sequence with its context. Its target is unknown. The data were obtained in a study of Ad26.COV2.S vaccination and SARS-CoV-2 variants. Treatment reported: roughly 20 received Ad26.COV2.S at low or high dose, single or two shots; five or six received placebo; per-sample allocation not given. Sampling was performed 63 days after the first vaccine or placebo injection. Sequencing was performed with immunoSEQ multiplex PCR; in TCRdb, only in-frame clones are kept and a portion is missing. The sample records some 480,000 clones, around 85% being singletons. Overall study findings and caveats: The breadth of spike-specific CD8+ and CD4+ T cell responses after vaccination was reportedly substantial. Spike-specific TCR breadth ran higher among vaccine recipients than placebo recipients.

This sequence was found in a person aged 18-65 years who received the Ad26.COV2.S COVID-19 vaccine or a placebo. Sequences were derived from peripheral blood, sampled in a trial of Ad26.COV2.S vaccine versus placebo.

The CDR3, as DNA: TGTGCCAGCAGCTCGGGACAGGGAGGAGAGACCCAGTACTTC. It specifies CASSSGQGGETQYF. The rearrangement joins TRBV7-3 to TRBJ2-5, with 9 bases matching TRBD1. The CDR3 is 14 amino acids. Germline trimming cut 4 bases from V and 4 bases from J; bases unmatched to any gene: 4. Germline CDR1 is SGHTA and CDR2 is FQGTGA.